This T cell receptor beta chain was recovered during a study of shared clonotypes between healthy human individuals. With regard to this clone: No antigen is known for it.

Study-level findings and limits: All-four-donor shared clonotypes had higher generation probabilities than non-shared clonotypes did.

V shed 2 bases and J 0 bases; nucleotides not matched to a gene: 3. The CDR3 runs to 15 residues. Germline CDR1 is MNHEY and CDR2 is SVGAGI. Each sample came from a Caucasian adult donor living in Nashville, Tennessee. From CD4+ cells came CD45RA+ naive and CD45RA-negative memory subsets. Produced via immunoSEQ multiplex PCR; TCRdb's table is partial and in-frame only. The table lists roughly 2,500,000 clones, 93% of them singletons. The specimen sequenced was naive CD4+ T cells from PBMCs. Subset denoted: CD45RA+ positively selected. The receptor's source is a man between 18 and 29 years old in good health. Some clones in this sample may be carry-over from other donors' samples. The rearrangement joins TRBV6-5 to TRBJ2-5; 7 bases are shared with TRBD1. This CDR3 is CASSYLTGDQETQYF. The CDR3 bases are TGTGCCAGCAGTTACCTCACAGGGGACCAAGAGACCCAGTACTTC.